This T cell receptor beta chain is from a study of T cell repertoires in cytomegalovirus infection. TCRdb reprocessed the reads with MiXCR, giving one entry per CDR3 protein. Among a few hundred thousand distinct CDR3 sequences listed, 15% to 20% were seen once. The V gene's germline CDR1 is MGHRA and CDR2 YSYEKL. There are 15 residues in the CDR3. With V trimmed by 6 bases and J by 5 bases, 9 bases remained unmatched. This clonotype was counted only a few times. Sequencing input: CD8+ T cells from PBMCs. This TCR was sampled from a human donor in good health (CMV status not recorded). Some clones in this sample may be carry-over from other donors' samples. The chain combines TRBV4-1 with TRBJ2-1; 8 bases are a match to TRBD2. The CDR3 sequence: CASSSGVLSNNEQFF. The CDR3 region has the DNA TGCGCCAGCAGTAGCGGGGTCCTCTCTAACAATGAGCAGTTCTTC.